The 7 T cell receptor beta chains reported below all come from one sample, sequenced in a study of human T cells and chemical hapten exposure. Via MiXCR, TCRdb re-called the RACE reads, giving one row per CDR3 protein. The repertoire consists of around 340,000 distinct CDR3 sequences, with approximately 6.9% occurring once and the leading ten covering roughly 8%. Regarding time point: patch test 1, 2 weeks after DPC sensitization. Treatment noted: therapeutic diphenylcyclopropenone sensitization with weekly scalp DPC. The specimen was whole blood, collected in connection with sensitization to the hapten diphenylcyclopropenone (DPC). These receptor sequences come from a young woman with alopecia areata. Some clones in this sample may be carry-over from other donors' samples.

This sequence joins TRBV6-5 and TRBJ1-5; TRBD1 matches 8 bases. The CDR3 has 14 amino acids. V lost 10 bases, J lost 7 bases, and 12 bases stayed unmatched. Germline V gives CDR1 MNHEY, CDR2 SVGAGI. The CDR3 nucleotides read TGTGCCACAGGGACGGAGCAGGGGGCCCAGCCCCAGCATTTT. Translation: CATGTEQGAQPQHF.

Many counts were recorded for this clonotype. The V call is TRBV6-2 or TRBV6-3, the J call TRBJ1-5; D unresolved. CDR3 length: 13 amino acids. Germline-derived CDR1 and CDR2 are MNHEY and SVGEGT. Trimming removed 4 bases from V and 7 bases from J, with 11 bases in between. The CDR3 sequence: CASSFSRIQPQHF. The CDR3 coding sequence is TGTGCCAGCAGTTTTAGTAGGATACAGCCCCAGCATTTT.

This clonotype was detected ten times or more. V and J are TRBV5-1 and TRBJ1-4; D not certain. Per the germline V gene, CDR1 is SGHRS and CDR2 is YFSETQ. Trimming cost V 7 bases and J 3 bases, with 16 bases left between them. The CDR3 covers 15 residues. This chain's CDR3 is CASGVGDLSNEKLFF. The CDR3 DNA reads as TGCGCCAGCGGAGTCGGAGATTTGTCTAATGAAAAACTGTTTTTT.

The chain has TRBV5-1 and TRBJ1-4; no clear D gene. V dropped 4 bases and J dropped 2 bases, with 18 bases sitting between them. Germline V lookup: CDR1 SGHRS, CDR2 YFSETQ. This CDR3 spans 17 amino acids. This chain's CDR3 is CASSVGRRGRTNEKLFF. The CDR3 nucleotides are TGCGCCAGCAGCGTCGGGCGCCGCGGGAGGACTAATGAAAAACTGTTTTTT.

This clonotype was detected only a few times. As DNA, the CDR3 is TGCGCCAGCAGCCAAGACCCCCCGGGATCACACAATGAGCAGTTCTTC. Translating gives CASSQDPPGSHNEQFF. The chain combines TRBV4-3 with TRBJ2-1; perhaps TRBD2 as D (5 bases). The CDR3 length is 16 residues. Germline V gene lookup returns CDR1 LGHNA and CDR2 YSLEER. The V gene lost 0 bases and the J gene lost 5 bases, with 14 bases spanning the gap.

The sample holds a few counts of this clonotype. The chain recombines TRBV4-2 with TRBJ2-1; 12 bases fit TRBD2. V dropped 0 bases and J dropped 6; count of bases not matched to a gene: 3. CDR1 and CDR2 (germline): LGHNA, YNFKEQ. The CDR3 runs to 16 residues. The DNA for the CDR3 is TGTGCCAGCAGCCAAGAGACTAGCGGGGGTGTCAATGAGCAGTTCTTC. It is translated as CASSQETSGGVNEQFF.

The V call is TRBV7-8, the J call TRBJ2-6; unclear D gene. This CDR3 is built from 17 residues. The V end was cut by 0 bases, the J end by 2 bases, with 11 bases between. Germline V gene sequence: CDR1 SGHVS, CDR2 FQNEAQ. The CDR3 reads CASSLARIHTGANVLTF. The CDR3 nucleotides are TGTGCCAGCAGCTTAGCGCGAATCCATACTGGGGCCAACGTCCTGACTTTC.